This section outlines one T cell receptor (beta chain) sequence together with its context. The naive CD8 subset, CD45RO-negative cells positively selected for CCR7, excluded terminally differentiated effector memory CD45RA+ cells. HIV-negative, healthy adults without recent acute infections or vaccinations were the donors. This specimen belongs to a study of shared clonotypes between healthy human individuals. Whole-study context: Two women and a few men aged 18 to 49 made up the donors.

Authors' analysis steps: Junction-only sequences without quality scores came from ImmunoSEQ, so filtering differed. Profiling relied on immunoSEQ multiplex PCR, and the TCRdb table lists in-frame clones only, not all of them. V and J calls plus clone size are reproduced from that table; the DNA served to infer D and trimming. Among 650,000 to 800,000 clones listed, just over 90% were seen once. Germline loops: CDR1 GTSNPN, CDR2 SVGIG (reference sequence). This CDR3 is built from 14 residues. J gave up 3 bases and V 2 bases, and 4 bases lay outside the gene matches. This rearrangement joins TRBV30 to TRBJ2-7, with 10 nucleotides matching TRBD1. The sequence was collected from a man under 40 in good health. Sequences were obtained from naive CD8+ T cells sorted from blood. In DNA, the CDR3 is TGTGCCTGGAGTACACGGGACAGGGGCTACGAGCAGTACTTC. It encodes CAWSTRDRGYEQYF.